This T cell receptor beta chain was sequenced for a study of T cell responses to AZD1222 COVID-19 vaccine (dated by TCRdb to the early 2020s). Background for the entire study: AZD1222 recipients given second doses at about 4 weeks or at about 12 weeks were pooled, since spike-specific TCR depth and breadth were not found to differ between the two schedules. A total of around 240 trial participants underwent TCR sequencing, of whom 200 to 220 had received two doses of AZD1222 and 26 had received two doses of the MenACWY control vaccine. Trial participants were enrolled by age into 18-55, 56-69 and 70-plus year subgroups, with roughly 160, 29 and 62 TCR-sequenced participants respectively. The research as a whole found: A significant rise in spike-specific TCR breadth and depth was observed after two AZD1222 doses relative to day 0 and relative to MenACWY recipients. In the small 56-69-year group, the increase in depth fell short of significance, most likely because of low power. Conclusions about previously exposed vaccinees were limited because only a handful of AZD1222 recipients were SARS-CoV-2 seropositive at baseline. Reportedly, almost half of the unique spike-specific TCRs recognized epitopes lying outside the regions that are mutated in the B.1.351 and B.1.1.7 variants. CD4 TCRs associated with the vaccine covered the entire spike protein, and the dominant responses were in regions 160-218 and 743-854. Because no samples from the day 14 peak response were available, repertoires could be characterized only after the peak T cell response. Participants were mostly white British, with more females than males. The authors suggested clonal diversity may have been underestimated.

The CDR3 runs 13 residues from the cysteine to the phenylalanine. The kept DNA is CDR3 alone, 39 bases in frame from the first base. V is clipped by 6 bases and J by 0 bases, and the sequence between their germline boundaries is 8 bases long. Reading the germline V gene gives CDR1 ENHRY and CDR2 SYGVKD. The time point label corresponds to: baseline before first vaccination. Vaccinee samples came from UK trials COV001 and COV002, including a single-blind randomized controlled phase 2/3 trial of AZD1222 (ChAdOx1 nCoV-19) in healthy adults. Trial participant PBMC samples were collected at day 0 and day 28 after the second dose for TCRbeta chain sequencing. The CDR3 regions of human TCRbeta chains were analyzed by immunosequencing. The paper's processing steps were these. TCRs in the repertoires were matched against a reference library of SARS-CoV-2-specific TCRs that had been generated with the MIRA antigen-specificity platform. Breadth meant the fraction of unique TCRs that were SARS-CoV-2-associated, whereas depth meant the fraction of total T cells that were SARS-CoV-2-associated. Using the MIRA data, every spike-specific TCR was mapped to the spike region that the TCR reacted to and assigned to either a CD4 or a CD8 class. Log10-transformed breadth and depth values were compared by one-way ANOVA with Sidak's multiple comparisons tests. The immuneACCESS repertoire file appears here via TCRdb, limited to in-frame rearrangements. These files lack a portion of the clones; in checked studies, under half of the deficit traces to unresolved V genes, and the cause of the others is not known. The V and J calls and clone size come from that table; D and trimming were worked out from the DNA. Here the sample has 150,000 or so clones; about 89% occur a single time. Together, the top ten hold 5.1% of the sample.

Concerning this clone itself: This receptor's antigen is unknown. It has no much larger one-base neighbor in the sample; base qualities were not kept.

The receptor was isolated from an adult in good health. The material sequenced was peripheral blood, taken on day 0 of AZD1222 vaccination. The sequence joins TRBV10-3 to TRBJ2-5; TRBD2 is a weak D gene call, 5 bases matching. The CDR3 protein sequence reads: CAISSGDQETQYF. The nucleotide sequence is TGTGCCATCAGCTCCGGGGACCAAGAGACCCAGTACTTC.